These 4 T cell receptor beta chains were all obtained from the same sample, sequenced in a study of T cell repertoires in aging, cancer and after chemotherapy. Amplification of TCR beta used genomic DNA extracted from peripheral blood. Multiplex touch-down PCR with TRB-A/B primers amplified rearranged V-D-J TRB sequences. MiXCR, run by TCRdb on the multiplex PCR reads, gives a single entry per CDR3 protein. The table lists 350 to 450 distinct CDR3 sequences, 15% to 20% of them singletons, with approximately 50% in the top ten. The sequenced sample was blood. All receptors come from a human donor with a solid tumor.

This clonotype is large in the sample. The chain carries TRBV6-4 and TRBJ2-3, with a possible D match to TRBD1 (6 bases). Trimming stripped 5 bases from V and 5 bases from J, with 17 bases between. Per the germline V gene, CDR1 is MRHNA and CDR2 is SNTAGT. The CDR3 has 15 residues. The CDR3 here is CASSQGGSGGDTQYF. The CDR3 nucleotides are TGTGCCAGCAGTCAAGGGGGTAGTGGCGGAGATACGCAGTATTTT.

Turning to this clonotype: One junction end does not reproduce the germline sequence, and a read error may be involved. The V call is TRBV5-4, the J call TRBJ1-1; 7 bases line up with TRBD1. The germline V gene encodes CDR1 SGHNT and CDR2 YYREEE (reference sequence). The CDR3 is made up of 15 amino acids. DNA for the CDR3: TGCGCCAGCAGCCAGGGGGAGACAGGGTGGGCTGAAGCTTTCTTT. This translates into CASSQGETGWAEAFF.

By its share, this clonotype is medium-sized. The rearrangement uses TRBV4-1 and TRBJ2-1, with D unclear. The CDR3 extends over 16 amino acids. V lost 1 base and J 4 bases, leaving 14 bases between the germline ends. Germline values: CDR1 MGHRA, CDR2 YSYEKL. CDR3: CASSQGPLGPYNEQFF. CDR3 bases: TGCGCCAGCAGCCAAGGACCCCTCGGACCTTACAATGAGCAGTTCTTC.

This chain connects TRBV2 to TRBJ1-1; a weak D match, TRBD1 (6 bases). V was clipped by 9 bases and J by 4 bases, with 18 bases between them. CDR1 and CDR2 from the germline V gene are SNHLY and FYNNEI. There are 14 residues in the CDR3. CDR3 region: CARRPAGAITEAFF. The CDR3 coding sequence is TGTGCCAGGCGACCGGCGGGGGCGATCACTGAAGCTTTCTTT.